This T cell receptor (beta chain) was identified during a study of blood T cell repertoires in COVID-19. Profiled with immunoSEQ multiplex PCR; TCRdb holds only in-frame clones, not every one. This sample has approximately 130,000 clones, with more than 70% found just once. In germline, CDR1 is SGHTA, CDR2 FQGNSA. V shed 4 bases, J shed 4 bases, and the junction held 6 bases outside the gene matches. The CDR3 is made up of 16 amino acids. This TCR was recovered from a human donor in a cohort sampled during active COVID-19. The material sequenced was peripheral blood. The chain uses TRBV7-2 and TRBJ2-2; TRBD2 matches 10 bases. The CDR3 protein is CASSSQRGGGTGELFF. The CDR3 DNA reads TGTGCCAGCAGCTCCCAGCGGGGGGGCGGCACCGGGGAGCTGTTTTTT.